The following is a TCR beta chain sequence with its context. In the study's own analysis: It was from reference gene primer amplification that nucleated cell counts were estimated. Sequencing used immunoSEQ multiplex PCR; TCRdb keeps in-frame clones, though not all of them. That table is the source of V, J and clone size, and D and trimming were worked out from the DNA. The sample includes around 180,000 clones, approximately 79% of them seen just once. This record belongs to a study of blood T cell repertoires in COVID-19. Study context: The analysed material was cDNA or gDNA that came from T cells, B-cell-depleted T cells, or PBMCs.

V lost 10 bases and J 6 bases, leaving 19 bases between the germline ends. The CDR3 covers 14 residues. Germline V gene lookup returns CDR1 MNHEY and CDR2 SVGAGI. The receptor's source is an elderly woman with acute or convalescent COVID-19. The chain links TRBV6-5 to TRBJ1-5; D call uncertain. The sequencing input was peripheral blood. CDR3 bases: TGTGCCACCCGGGATTTACAAGCGGGTCAGCCCCAGCATTTT. Its protein product is CATRDLQAGQPQHF.